The sequence of this TCR beta chain was determined in a study of blood T cell repertoires in COVID-19. Study-level information: COVID-19 samples from acute and convalescent phases originated in the United States, Italy and Spain. T cells, B-cell-depleted T cells, or PBMCs supplied cDNA or gDNA.

CDR3 length equals 18 residues. Unmatched junction bases numbered 17, after V lost 4 bases and J lost 6 bases. The V gene's germline CDR1 is LGHNA and CDR2 YSLEER. Sequencing used immunoSEQ multiplex PCR; TCRdb keeps in-frame clones, though not all of them. The sample has approximately 250,000 clones; about nine tenths are singletons. Individuals aged 18 to 89 years were recruited from approximately 22 US areas. Cohorts were based on clinical histories the participants reported. The clonotype originates from a woman between 40 and 50 years old with acute COVID-19. The specimen was PBMCs or T cells enriched from blood (not recorded which). The V call is TRBV4-3, the J call TRBJ2-5; 10 bases are a match to TRBD1. The CDR3 coding sequence is TGCGCCAGCAGCCCCGGAAGGGGACTGGGACAGGGGATTAAGACCCAGTACTTC. This codes for CASSPGRGLGQGIKTQYF.